A single T cell receptor (beta chain) is shown here with its context. Its matching antigen is unknown. Germline V gene lookup returns CDR1 SNHLY and CDR2 FYNNEI. This CDR3 comprises 16 residues. V was clipped by 7 bases and J by 0 bases, with 13 bases between them. Indicated treatment: some 20 received Ad26.COV2.S at low or high dose, single or two shots; about 5 received placebo; per-sample allocation not given. Collection of samples fell on day 63 after the first vaccine or placebo injection. In the vaccine, an Ad26 vector expressed the SARS-CoV-2 spike of the Wuhan strain. The data were obtained in a study of Ad26.COV2.S vaccination and SARS-CoV-2 variants. The overall study: Intramuscular Ad26.COV2.S doses were given once or twice, 56 days apart. Study-level points and caveats: TCR breadth and depth analyses may have underestimated total T cell responses.

Clones were sequenced by immunoSEQ multiplex PCR, and TCRdb holds only the in-frame ones, with some missing. The sample carries 350,000 to 500,000 clones, 88% recorded once. Sequenced material: peripheral blood, taken in a trial of Ad26.COV2.S vaccine versus placebo. V usage is TRBV2 and J usage is TRBJ1-6; no firm D call. The TCR originated in a person between 18 and 59 years old who received the Ad26.COV2.S COVID-19 vaccine or a placebo. Here the CDR3 reads CASTEPDSSYNSPLHF. The DNA for the CDR3 is TGTGCCAGCACAGAACCGGATAGCTCCTATAATTCACCCCTCCACTTT.